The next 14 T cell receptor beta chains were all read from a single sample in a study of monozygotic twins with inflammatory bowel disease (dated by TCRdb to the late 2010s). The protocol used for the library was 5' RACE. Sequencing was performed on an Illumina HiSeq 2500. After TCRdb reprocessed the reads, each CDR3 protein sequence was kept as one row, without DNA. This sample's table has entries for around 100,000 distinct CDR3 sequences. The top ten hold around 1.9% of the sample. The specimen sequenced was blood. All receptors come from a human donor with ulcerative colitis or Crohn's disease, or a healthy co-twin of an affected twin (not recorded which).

The CDR3 region is CASSRQVANYGYTF. V gene TRBV12-3 or TRBV12-4 combines with J gene TRBJ1-2. The CDR3 is 14 amino acids.

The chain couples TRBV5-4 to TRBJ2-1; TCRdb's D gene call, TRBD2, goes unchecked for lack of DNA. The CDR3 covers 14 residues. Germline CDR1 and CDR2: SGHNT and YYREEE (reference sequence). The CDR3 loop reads CASSLAGGVDEQFF. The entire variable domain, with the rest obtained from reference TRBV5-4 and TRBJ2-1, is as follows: ETGVTQSPTHLIKTRGQQVTLRCSSQSGHNTVSWYQQALGQGPQFIFQYYREEENGRGNFPPRFSGLQFPNYSSELNVNALELDDSALYLCASSLAGGVDEQFFGPGTRLTVL.

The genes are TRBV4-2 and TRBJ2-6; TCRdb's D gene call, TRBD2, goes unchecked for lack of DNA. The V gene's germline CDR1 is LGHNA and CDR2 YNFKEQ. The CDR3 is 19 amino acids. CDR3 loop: CASSQAGGRANSGANVLTF.

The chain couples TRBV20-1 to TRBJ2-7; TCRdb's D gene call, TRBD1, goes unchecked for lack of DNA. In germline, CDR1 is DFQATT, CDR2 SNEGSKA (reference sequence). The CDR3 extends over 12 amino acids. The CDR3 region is CSASGRTYEQYF.

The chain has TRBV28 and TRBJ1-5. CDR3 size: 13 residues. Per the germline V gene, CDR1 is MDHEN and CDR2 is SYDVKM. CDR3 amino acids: CASTKSWGQPQHF.

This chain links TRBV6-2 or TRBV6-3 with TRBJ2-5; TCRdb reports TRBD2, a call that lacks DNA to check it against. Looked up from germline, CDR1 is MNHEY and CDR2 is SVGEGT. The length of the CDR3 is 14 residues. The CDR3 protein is CASSYSIAGETQYF.

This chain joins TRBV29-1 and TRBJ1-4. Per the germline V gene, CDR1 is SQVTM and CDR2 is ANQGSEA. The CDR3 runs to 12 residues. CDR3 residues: CSVGTDVEKLFF.

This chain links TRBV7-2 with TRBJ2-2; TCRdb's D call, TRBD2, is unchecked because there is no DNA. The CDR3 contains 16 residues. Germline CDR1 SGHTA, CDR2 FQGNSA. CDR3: CASSLEKERKAGELFF.

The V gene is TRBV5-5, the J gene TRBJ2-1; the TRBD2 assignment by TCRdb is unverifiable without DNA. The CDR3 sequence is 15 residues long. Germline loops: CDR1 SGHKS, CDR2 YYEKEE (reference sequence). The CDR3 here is CASSFDGPAHNEQFF.

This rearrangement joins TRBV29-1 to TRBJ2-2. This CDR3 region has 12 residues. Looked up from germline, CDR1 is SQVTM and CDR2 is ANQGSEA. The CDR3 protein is CSVDTVTGELFF.

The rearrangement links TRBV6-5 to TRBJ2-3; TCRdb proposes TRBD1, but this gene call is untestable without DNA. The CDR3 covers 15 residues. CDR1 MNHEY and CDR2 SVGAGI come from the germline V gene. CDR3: CASSLALRGSDTQYF.

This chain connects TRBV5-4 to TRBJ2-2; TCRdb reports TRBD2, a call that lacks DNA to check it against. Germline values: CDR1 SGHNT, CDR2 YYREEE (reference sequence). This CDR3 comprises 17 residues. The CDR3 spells CASSPPSGGAGTGELFF.

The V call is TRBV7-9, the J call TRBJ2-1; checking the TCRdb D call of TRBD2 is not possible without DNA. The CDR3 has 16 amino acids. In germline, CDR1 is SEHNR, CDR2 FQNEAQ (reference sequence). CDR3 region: CASSPGRAFSFHEQFF.

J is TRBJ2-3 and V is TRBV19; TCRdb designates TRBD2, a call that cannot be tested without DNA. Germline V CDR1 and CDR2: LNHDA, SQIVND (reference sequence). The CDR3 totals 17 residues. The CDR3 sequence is CASSIEKLAGRTDTQYF.